This TCR beta chain came from a study of shared clonotypes between healthy human individuals. Study details: The study drew on two women and a few men aged 18 to 49 as donors.

The deep-level immunoSEQ assay was used. In the source study's methods: ImmunoSEQ only sent back junction sequences with no quality scores, so filtering was done differently. Data came from immunoSEQ multiplex PCR; TCRdb stores just in-frame clones and leaves some out. V and J calls and clone size follow that table, whereas D and trimming were derived from the DNA. The top ten clones hold roughly 0.9% of a sample with approximately 1,000,000 clones, 60% to 85% of them seen once. The V segment lost 3 bases and the J segment 0 bases; nucleotides outside the gene matches: 5. The CDR3 is 15 amino acids. In germline, CDR1 is GTSNPN, CDR2 SVGIG (reference sequence).

This sequence originates from a man aged 18 to 35 in good health. Some clones in this sample may be carry-over from other donors' samples. The sequencing sample was made of memory CD4+ T cells from PBMCs. Subset denoted: CD45RA-negative fraction. The chain employs TRBV30 and TRBJ1-3; 7 bases match TRBD1. CDR3 residues: CAWSAGQPSGNTIYF. The CDR3 DNA sequence: TGTGCCTGGAGCGCGGGACAGCCCTCTGGAAACACCATATATTTT.